This is a list of T cell receptor beta chains from one sample in a study of T-cell memory formation after mild COVID-19. TCRdb redid the calling of the 5' RACE reads with MiXCR, one entry per CDR3 protein. The sample lists 400,000 to 500,000 distinct CDR3 sequences, 24% occurring once. Sequencing was performed on PBMCs or a T cell subset sorted from them (not recorded which). The receptors derive from an adult woman who had mild COVID-19 (a few samples of this study predate the infection). Cell type and time point are not known. Both conserved end residues are part of each CDR3. Fields, in order: J gene, V gene, clone size, D gene, CDR3 protein, CDR3 DNA. The D gene is left open where the match is weak. The size of a clone is reported for some rows only, either as once, few or many, or as a class for expanded clones.

J: TRBJ2-7
V: TRBV27
size: -
D: -
CDR3: CASRSQGGGSYEQYF
DNA: TGTGCCAGCAGATCGCAGGGAGGAGGCTCCTACGAGCAGTACTTC

J: TRBJ2-3
V: TRBV5-1
size: few
D: TRBD1
CDR3: CASRTGKMADTQYF
DNA: TGCGCCAGCCGGACAGGGAAGATGGCAGATACGCAGTATTTT

J: TRBJ2-1
V: TRBV24-1
size: -
D: TRBD1
CDR3: CATSEPGGKVWNEQFF
DNA: TGTGCCACCAGTGAGCCAGGGGGCAAGGTTTGGAATGAGCAGTTCTTC

J: TRBJ2-7
V: TRBV12-3/TRBV12-4
size: -
D: TRBD2
CDR3: CASSTGTSGIYEQYF
DNA: TGTGCCAGCAGTACCGGGACTAGCGGTATCTACGAGCAGTACTTC

J: TRBJ2-2
V: TRBV7-7
size: few
D: -
CDR3: CASSPQRGPAELFF
DNA: TGTGCTAGCAGCCCCCAGAGGGGCCCGGCGGAGCTGTTTTTT

J: TRBJ2-7
V: TRBV6-5
size: few
D: TRBD1
CDR3: CASSYDIGDRAYEQYF
DNA: TGTGCCAGCAGTTACGATATTGGGGACAGGGCCTACGAGCAGTACTTC

J: TRBJ2-1
V: TRBV5-4
size: few
D: -
CDR3: CASTLADTRDEQFF
DNA: TGTGCCAGCACCCTGGCGGACACTAGGGATGAGCAGTTCTTC

J: TRBJ1-2
V: TRBV27
size: -
D: TRBD1
CDR3: CASSPRGLRGYTF
DNA: TGTGCCAGCAGTCCCAGGGGGCTTCGGGGCTACACCTTC

J: TRBJ2-2
V: TRBV4-1
size: -
D: -
CDR3: CASSQVMNTGELFF
DNA: TGCGCCAGCAGCCAGGTTATGAACACCGGGGAGCTGTTTTTT

J: TRBJ2-1
V: TRBV7-8
size: few
D: -
CDR3: CASSSTLPNEQFF
DNA: TGTGCCAGCAGCTCCACGTTGCCGAATGAGCAGTTCTTC

J: TRBJ1-1
V: TRBV12-3/TRBV12-4
size: -
D: -
CDR3: CASRTARRGGMNTEAFF
DNA: TGTGCCAGCCGTACGGCCCGACGCGGGGGGATGAACACTGAAGCTTTCTTT

J: TRBJ1-1
V: TRBV24-1
size: -
D: TRBD1
CDR3: CATSADRGSEAFF
DNA: TGTGCCACCAGTGCCGACAGGGGCTCGGAAGCTTTCTTT

J: TRBJ1-2
V: TRBV7-9
size: -
D: TRBD1
CDR3: CASSLAGQSGYTF
DNA: TGTGCCAGCAGCTTAGCGGGACAGTCGGGCTACACCTTC

J: TRBJ2-6
V: TRBV7-2
size: -
D: -
CDR3: CASSLAGPRSSGANVLTF
DNA: TGTGCCAGCAGCTTAGCAGGTCCCCGGAGCTCTGGGGCCAACGTCCTGACTTTC

J: TRBJ1-2
V: TRBV7-9
size: -
D: -
CDR3: CASSLAGEDYGYTF
DNA: TGTGCCAGCAGCTTAGCGGGGGAGGACTATGGCTACACCTTC

J: TRBJ2-7
V: TRBV5-1
size: few
D: TRBD1
CDR3: CASSLGQGMTLEQYF
DNA: TGCGCCAGCAGCCTGGGACAGGGGATGACCCTCGAGCAGTACTTC

J: TRBJ2-1
V: TRBV7-3
size: few
D: -
CDR3: CASTRLPAAYNEQFF
DNA: TGTGCCAGCACCCGTCTACCCGCAGCCTACAATGAGCAGTTCTTC

J: TRBJ2-3
V: TRBV5-1
size: few
D: -
CDR3: CASSFGPADTQYF
DNA: TGCGCCAGCAGCTTTGGGCCGGCAGATACGCAGTATTTT

J: TRBJ1-4
V: TRBV7-9
size: many
D: -
CDR3: CASSLTGKNEKLFF
DNA: TGTGCCAGCAGCTTAACAGGGAAGAATGAAAAACTGTTTTTT

J: TRBJ1-5
V: TRBV29-1
size: -
D: TRBD1
CDR3: CSVKDRGLDQPQHF
DNA: TGCAGCGTCAAGGACAGGGGGCTGGATCAGCCCCAGCATTTT

J: TRBJ2-5
V: TRBV5-6
size: few
D: TRBD1
CDR3: CASRPWTGGETQYF
DNA: TGTGCCAGCAGACCCTGGACAGGGGGGGAGACCCAGTACTTC

J: TRBJ2-1
V: TRBV9
size: -
D: TRBD2
CDR3: CASSAPGLAGGEQFF
DNA: TGTGCCAGCAGCGCACCGGGACTAGCGGGGGGAGAGCAGTTCTTC

J: TRBJ1-4
V: TRBV7-8
size: -
D: -
CDR3: CASSSTQPGEKRKLFF
DNA: TGTGCCAGCAGCTCCACCCAACCAGGGGAGAAGCGAAAACTGTTTTTT

J: TRBJ2-7
V: TRBV5-6
size: few
D: -
CDR3: CASSLRGISYEQYF
DNA: TGTGCCAGCAGCTTAAGAGGGATCTCCTACGAGCAGTACTTC

J: TRBJ1-2
V: TRBV29-1
size: few
D: -
CDR3: CSVEDPFKRHYGYTF
DNA: TGCAGCGTTGAAGATCCCTTTAAGAGGCACTATGGCTACACCTTC

J: TRBJ2-7
V: TRBV6-2/TRBV6-3
size: -
D: TRBD1
CDR3: CASSYGTGGNEQYF
DNA: TGTGCCAGCAGTTACGGGACAGGGGGCAACGAGCAGTACTTC